A selection of T cell receptor beta chains follows, all from one sample in a study of PD-1 blockade in mismatch repair-deficient tumors. Clones were sequenced by immunoSEQ multiplex PCR, and TCRdb holds only the in-frame ones, with some missing. Among 30,000 to 45,000 clones, over 70% were seen once, and the ten largest hold around 0.98%. Sample: PBMCs, taken roughly 40 weeks after starting pembrolizumab. Receptors originate from an adult with mismatch repair-deficient cancer. CDR3s include the opening cysteine and the closing phenylalanine or tryptophan. A D gene is named only where the DNA matches it firmly. Clone size is stated in some rows and not others, as once, few, many or a class when expanded.

j_call d_call cdr3_length clone_size v_call cdr3_nt cdr3_aa
TRBJ1-1 TRBD1 15 . TRBV7-8 TGTGCCAGCAGCCCCCGCAGGGGGTCTAACACTGAAGCTTTCTTT CASSPRRGSNTEAFF
TRBJ2-7 . 13 . TRBV27 TGTGCCAGCAGTTTTGTACAGGGATACGAGCAGTACTTC CASSFVQGYEQYF
TRBJ2-2 TRBD2 17 . TRBV7-3 TGTGCCAGCAGCGGGACTAGCGGGAGGACAAACACCGGGGAGCTGTTTTTT CASSGTSGRTNTGELFF
TRBJ1-4 . 16 . TRBV6-1 TGTGCCAGCAGTGAAGGGTTCACGGTCCCTAATGAAAAACTGTTTTTT CASSEGFTVPNEKLFF
TRBJ2-3 TRBD1 18 . TRBV15 TGTGCCACCAGCAGCCTTTTCTTGGGACAGCGCCACACAGATACGCAGTATTTT CATSSLFLGQRHTDTQYF
TRBJ2-2 TRBD2 14 . TRBV7-2 TGTGCCAGCAGTTGGGACTACAACACCGGGGAGCTGTTTTTT CASSWDYNTGELFF
TRBJ2-4 . 13 . TRBV28 TGTGCCCATAAGGACCTAGCCAAAAACATTCAGTGCTTC CAHKDLAKNIQCF
TRBJ2-7 . 14 . TRBV28 TGTGCCAGCACCCTGCGAAGAGGTACTTACGAGCAGTACTTC CASTLRRGTYEQYF
TRBJ1-6 . 17 once TRBV21-1 TGTGCCAGCAGCAAAGCCTCCAGGGATCCCGGGAGTTCACCCCTCCACTTT CASSKASRDPGSSPLHF
TRBJ1-2 . 11 . TRBV28 TGTGCCAGCAGCACAGGTGGTGGCTACACCTTC CASSTGGGYTF
TRBJ1-3 TRBD1 13 . TRBV28 TGTGCCAGCAGTTTCGACAGGGGGAACACCATATATTTT CASSFDRGNTIYF
TRBJ2-7 . 14 few TRBV27 TGTGCCAGCAGTTTATCTAACGGTGCTTACGAGCAGTACTTC CASSLSNGAYEQYF
TRBJ2-5 TRBD1 18 . TRBV7-2 TGTGCCGTGCCTAAGACAGGGGGGACTATTACCCCACCAGAGACCCAGTACTTC CAVPKTGGTITPPETQYF
TRBJ2-3 TRBD2 19 . TRBV7-8 TGTGCCAGCAGCTTTTTCAGAGCGGGAGTGGGGTACAGCACAGATACGCAGTATTTT CASSFFRAGVGYSTDTQYF
TRBJ2-7 TRBD1 15 . TRBV5-1 TGCGCCAGCAGCTTAATTGGGACAGTTTCTCCCGAGCAGTACTTC CASSLIGTVSPEQYF
TRBJ2-3 . 14 once TRBV6-4 TGTGCCAGCAGTGACGGAGGAGGCACAGATACGCAGTATTTT CASSDGGGTDTQYF
TRBJ2-1 TRBD1 16 once TRBV28 TGTGCCAGCAGTCCACATGCGGGCAGGGGGCTGAATGAGCAGTTCTTC CASSPHAGRGLNEQFF
TRBJ2-3 TRBD1 16 . TRBV7-9 TGTGCCAGCAGCTTCCGGACAGGGTCCTTTAAAGATACGCAGTATTTT CASSFRTGSFKDTQYF
TRBJ2-7 TRBD2 15 . TRBV7-2 TGTGCCAGCAGCTCCGGACTAGCGGGGGGTCGGGAGCAGTACTTC CASSSGLAGGREQYF
TRBJ2-1 TRBD2 17 . TRBV4-2 TGTGCCAGCAGCCAAGGTACCGGGACTAGCGGAGTCAATGAGCAGTTCTTC CASSQGTGTSGVNEQFF
TRBJ1-6 TRBD1 19 . TRBV5-1 TGCGCCAGCAGCTTGCGTCCGGGACAGGGAGGTGGGTATAATTCACCCCTCCACTTT CASSLRPGQGGGYNSPLHF
TRBJ2-6 . 15 . TRBV5-4 TGTGCCAGCAGCTTAGGGGGAGCTGGGGCCAACGTCCTGACTTTC CASSLGGAGANVLTF
TRBJ1-1 . 11 few TRBV5-1 TGCGCCAGCTCAATGAACACTGAAGCTTTCTTT CASSMNTEAFF
TRBJ1-2 . 14 . TRBV6-1 TGTGCCAGCAGTGATTTGCACATTAACTATGGCTACACCTTC CASSDLHINYGYTF
TRBJ1-2 TRBD1 15 once TRBV5-5 TGTGCCAGCAGCGCCGGGACAGGGGTTTCCTATGGCTACACCTTC CASSAGTGVSYGYTF
TRBJ1-2 . 13 . TRBV6-1 TGTGCTCACAGCGGGACGTGGGGCTATGGCTACACCTTC CAHSGTWGYGYTF
TRBJ2-1 TRBD1 15 . TRBV9 TGTGCCAGCAGCGACAGGGGTTCCTCCTACAATGAGCAGTTCTTC CASSDRGSSYNEQFF
TRBJ2-5 TRBD2 11 . TRBV20-1 TGCAGTGACGGGAGGTCGGAGACCCAGTACTTC CSDGRSETQYF
TRBJ1-5 TRBD1 17 . TRBV7-2 TGTGCCAGCAGCACCCGGACAGGGATGCGGAGCAATCAGCCCCAGCATTTT CASSTRTGMRSNQPQHF
TRBJ1-6 TRBD1 15 medium-sized TRBV30 TGTGCCTGGAGTGTATCTGGGACAGGGAAATCACCCCTCCACTTT CAWSVSGTGKSPLHF
TRBJ1-5 TRBD1 15 . TRBV27 TGTGCCAGCAGTTTAGGACAGGGACTCAATCAGCCCCAGCATTTT CASSLGQGLNQPQHF
TRBJ2-1 . 14 . TRBV5-1 TGCGCCAGCAGCTTGGATGGGACATTCCGAGAGCAGTTCTTC CASSLDGTFREQFF
TRBJ2-1 . 15 . TRBV6-5 TGTGCCAGCAGTTACTCTTTCGCAGGGGCCACCGAGCAGTTCTTC CASSYSFAGATEQFF
TRBJ2-7 . 16 . TRBV4-2 TGTGCCAGCAGCCAAGATCGGAGCGCCGTCTCCTACGAGCAGTACTTC CASSQDRSAVSYEQYF
TRBJ2-7 TRBD2 14 . TRBV7-2 TGTGCCAGCAGCTTAGAGCCAGCGGGAGGGCGGGTCTACTTC CASSLEPAGGRVYF
TRBJ2-7 TRBD1 12 . TRBV29-1 TGCAGCGTTGGTCAGGGGGCTTTGGAGCAGTACTTC CSVGQGALEQYF
TRBJ2-1 . 13 . TRBV5-1 TGCGCCAGCAGCTTGGGAGGAGACAATGAGCAGTTCTTC CASSLGGDNEQFF
TRBJ2-7 TRBD2 13 . TRBV10-3 TGTGCCATCAGTTCTAGCGGGAGCGACGAGCAGTACTTC CAISSSGSDEQYF
TRBJ2-1 TRBD2 15 . TRBV28 TGTGCCAGCAGCACCTCCGGGACTAGTAAGAATGAGCAGTTCTTC CASSTSGTSKNEQFF
TRBJ2-7 TRBD1 12 . TRBV7-2 TGTGCCAGCAGCTACAGGGGCTACGAGCAGTACTTC CASSYRGYEQYF
TRBJ2-7 . 16 few TRBV27 TGTGCCGGCACAGCAGATGGGCCCGACAGCTCCTACGAGCAGTACTTC CAGTADGPDSSYEQYF
TRBJ1-2 TRBD1 13 once TRBV6-5 TGTGCCAGCAGCTGGACAGGGTTTAATGGCTACACCTTC CASSWTGFNGYTF
TRBJ2-7 . 11 few TRBV6-5 TGTGCCAGCAGCATCGGCTACGAGCAGTACTTC CASSIGYEQYF
TRBJ2-6 TRBD2 17 . TRBV28 TGTGCCAGCAGATTACCGGGACTATCCTCTGGGGCCAACGTCCTGACTTTC CASRLPGLSSGANVLTF
TRBJ2-7 TRBD1 14 few TRBV6-5 TGTGCCAGCAGCTGGGACAGCCGTTACGACGAGCAGTACTTC CASSWDSRYDEQYF
TRBJ2-7 TRBD2 18 . TRBV6-1 TGTGCCAGCAGTGAAAGGTTTACTAGCGGACGCTTGAACTACGAGCAGTACTTC CASSERFTSGRLNYEQYF
TRBJ2-3 . 11 . TRBV20-1 TGCAGTGCCGAGAGGACAGATACGCAGTATTTT CSAERTDTQYF
TRBJ1-2 . 14 . TRBV9 TGTGCCAGCAGCGTAGTGGGGGGGTACGGTGGCTACACCTTC CASSVVGGYGGYTF
TRBJ1-3 . 14 . TRBV28 TGTGCCAGCAGTCTGGACAGCTCTGGAAACACCATATATTTT CASSLDSSGNTIYF
TRBJ2-3 TRBD2 15 once TRBV27 TGTGCCAGCAGTTATAGCGGGAGGAACCCAGATACGCAGTATTTT CASSYSGRNPDTQYF
TRBJ1-1 . 11 . TRBV6-5 TGTGCCAGCAGTTACGCGGGTAGGGCTTTCTTT CASSYAGRAFF
TRBJ1-5 TRBD1 16 few TRBV27 TGTGCCAGCAGGTCACTCGGGACAGGGCTGAATCAGCCCCAGCATTTT CASRSLGTGLNQPQHF
TRBJ1-2 TRBD1 15 . TRBV27 TGTGCCAGCAGCCGCACCGGGACAGGGAGCGATGGCTACACCTTC CASSRTGTGSDGYTF
TRBJ1-1 . 14 once TRBV5-4 TGTGCCAGCAGCTCGGACTTTGGGAACACTGAAGCTTTCTTT CASSSDFGNTEAFF
TRBJ2-3 . 14 . TRBV5-6 TGTGCATCAAAAGAACAGCCAAGCACAGATACGCAGTATTTT CASKEQPSTDTQYF